A single sample is the source of the 17 T cell receptor beta chains below, sequenced in a study of blood T cell repertoires in COVID-19. Some clones are missing from TCRdb's copy, which holds only in-frame ones; the method was immunoSEQ multiplex PCR. The sample carries about 200,000 clones, 94% recorded once. Input material: peripheral blood. The receptor source for this set is a man between 25 and 39 years old with COVID-19, enrolled during active disease.

The chain recombines TRBV6-5 with TRBJ1-1; TRBD1 is a possible D gene (5 bases). V was pared by 5 bases and J by 10 bases, with 23 bases between. Germline V gene sequence: CDR1 MNHEY, CDR2 SVGAGI. CDR3 length: 15 residues. The CDR3 sequence is CASSPSGRALGGAFF. In nucleotides, the CDR3 is TGTGCCAGCAGTCCTTCCGGACGGGCGCTGGGGGGAGCTTTCTTT.

The chain uses TRBV10-2 and TRBJ2-2; TRBD1 agrees at 10 bases. Trimming cost V 6 bases and J 7 bases; bases outside gene matches: 2. This CDR3 is 13 amino acids long. The germline V gene encodes CDR1 WSHSY and CDR2 SAAADI. The CDR3 DNA reads as TGCGCCAGCAGGGACAGGGGGAACGGGGAGCTGTTTTTT. This encodes CASRDRGNGELFF.

The rearrangement links TRBV3-1 (or the pseudogene TRBV3-2) to TRBJ2-7, with TRBD1 matching over 7 bases. V was clipped by 4 bases and J by 3 bases; unmatched bases: 9. This CDR3 region has 15 residues. Germline V gene data show CDR1 as LGHDT and CDR2 as YNNKEL (reference sequence). As DNA, the CDR3 is TGTGCCAGCAGCCGGACGGGACAGATAAACTACGAGCAGTACTTC. It yields the protein CASSRTGQINYEQYF.

This chain connects TRBV5-5 to TRBJ2-7; 11 nucleotides match TRBD1. V was pared by 4 bases and J by 0 bases, with 6 bases of the junction left unmatched. The CDR3 has 16 amino acids. CDR1 and CDR2 from the germline V gene are SGHKS and YYEKEE (reference sequence). The CDR3 DNA follows: TGTGCCAGCAGCCTAGGACAGGGGGCAAACTCCTACGAGCAGTACTTC. Translation gives CASSLGQGANSYEQYF.

V gene TRBV19 combines with J gene TRBJ2-7; weak D call: TRBD2 (5 bases). CDR3 length: 11 residues. V was cut by 5 bases and J by 4 bases, with 6 bases left in between. Per the germline V gene, CDR1 is LNHDA and CDR2 is SQIVND (reference sequence). CDR3 protein: CASSGLYEQYF. CDR3 coding DNA: TGTGCCAGTAGTGGACTTTACGAGCAGTACTTC.

The chain combines TRBV27 with TRBJ1-5; 7 bases line up with TRBD1. CDR3 length equals 16 residues. Germline lookup yields CDR1 MNHEY and CDR2 SMNVEV (reference sequence). V was pared by 4 bases and J by 0 bases, with 6 bases of the junction left unmatched. The CDR3: CASSSRGLGSNQPQHF. CDR3 sequence (DNA): TGTGCCAGCAGTTCAAGGGGGCTCGGTAGCAATCAGCCCCAGCATTTT.

This chain joins TRBV13 and TRBJ1-1; TRBD1 aligns across 8 bases. The CDR3 runs 14 residues. CDR1 is PRHDT, CDR2 FYEKMQ, per germline (reference sequence). Trimming removed 5 bases from V and 6 bases from J; junction bases left unmatched: 8. The CDR3 nucleotides read TGTGCCAGCAGCCCCGCAACAGGGGGGTCTGAAGCTTTCTTT. It yields the protein CASSPATGGSEAFF.

The chain is built from TRBV5-1 and TRBJ1-1, with 9 bases fitting TRBD1. The CDR3 totals 15 residues. Germline V gene data show CDR1 as SGHRS and CDR2 as YFSETQ. J lost 4 bases, V lost 4 bases, and 8 bases had no gene match. CDR3 sequence reads: CASSPTGGRVTEAFF. The CDR3 nucleotides read TGCGCCAGCAGCCCAACAGGGGGCAGGGTCACTGAAGCTTTCTTT.

This chain joins TRBV11-1 and TRBJ1-1; D gene ambiguous. V lost 2 bases, J lost 2 bases, and 3 bases lay in between. CDR3 length: 12 amino acids. Germline CDR1 is SGHAT and CDR2 is FQDESV (reference sequence). In DNA, the CDR3 is TGTGCCAGCAGCTTACTTAACACTGAAGCTTTCTTT. Residues: CASSLLNTEAFF.

The chain joins TRBV27 to TRBJ2-1, with 15 nucleotides matching TRBD2. The CDR3 consists of 18 residues. V gave up 5 bases and J gave up 3 bases; unmatched junction bases: 8. Germline V gene lookup returns CDR1 MNHEY and CDR2 SMNVEV (reference sequence). CDR3 sequence reads: CASSPPPGLAGGYNEQFF. In nucleotides, the CDR3 is TGTGCCAGCAGTCCGCCCCCGGGACTAGCGGGGGGCTACAATGAGCAGTTCTTC.

The chain links TRBV30 to TRBJ1-6; a weak D match, TRBD1 (5 bases). Germline V lookup: CDR1 GTSNPN, CDR2 SVGIG (reference sequence). The CDR3 contains 14 residues. Trimming removed 2 bases at V and 3 bases at J, with 8 bases between. The DNA of the CDR3 is TGTGCCTGGAGTTTTAGGGGCTATAATTCACCCCTCCACTTT. Translated, it gives CAWSFRGYNSPLHF.

The chain links TRBV7-9 to TRBJ2-7; D may be TRBD2 (6 bases). V was clipped by 5 bases and J by 2 bases, with 13 bases between them. CDR3 length: 14 residues. In germline, CDR1 is SEHNR, CDR2 FQNEAQ (reference sequence). The CDR3: CASSPTGVTYEQYF. DNA of the CDR3: TGTGCCAGCAGCCCCACGGGGGTGACCTACGAGCAGTACTTC.

In this sample, this clone turned up once. The rearrangement links TRBV28 to TRBJ1-1; weak D call: TRBD1 (5 bases). The CDR3 is 14 residues long. Germline assignment: CDR1 MDHEN and CDR2 SYDVKM. Trimming shortened V by 2 bases and J by 3 bases, and 10 bases separated the two germline ends. CDR3: CASSLGGVDTEAFF. The CDR3, as DNA: TGTGCCAGCAGTTTAGGGGGGGTTGACACTGAAGCTTTCTTT.

The rearrangement links TRBV7-9 to TRBJ2-5; the D is unclear. The ends were cut back, 6 bases at V and 3 bases at J, with 8 bases in the middle. Germline CDR1 SEHNR, CDR2 FQNEAQ (reference sequence). The CDR3 is 12 residues long. Here the CDR3 reads CASSPQEETQYF. DNA for the CDR3: TGTGCCAGCAGTCCACAAGAAGAGACCCAGTACTTC.

The chain couples TRBV6-5 to TRBJ1-2; 9 bases map to TRBD1. Looked up from germline, CDR1 is MNHEY and CDR2 is SVGAGI. V lost 4 bases and J lost 1; bases outside the gene matches: 4. CDR3 length equals 15 residues. The CDR3 DNA follows: TGTGCCAGCAGTTTGGGACAGGGTAATAACTATGGCTACACCTTC. Protein: CASSLGQGNNYGYTF.

This chain links TRBV18 with TRBJ2-7; 7 bases are shared with TRBD1. Germline trimming cut 5 bases from V and 0 bases from J; bases unmatched to any gene: 4. The CDR3 consists of 14 residues. Germline V lookup: CDR1 KGHSH, CDR2 LQKENI. CDR3 in DNA: TGTGCCAGCTCAGCCGGGACAGTCTCCTACGAGCAGTACTTC. Residues: CASSAGTVSYEQYF.

The chain carries TRBV5-1 and TRBJ1-2, with a tentative D call TRBD1 (6 bases). The CDR3 totals 12 residues. Germline lookup yields CDR1 SGHRS and CDR2 YFSETQ. The germline V and J ends were trimmed by 7 bases and 5 bases, with 12 bases remaining between them. DNA for the CDR3: TGCGCCAGCGGACAACAGGGATATGGCTACACCTTC. This gives the protein CASGQQGYGYTF.